These 2 T cell receptor beta chains share one sample of origin, sequenced in a study of OX40 agonist ivuxolimab in advanced cancers. The assay was immunoSEQ multiplex PCR, and TCRdb's table has in-frame clones only and misses some. The sample shows about 36,000 clones, less than 90% of them seen only once. The source material was CD4+ or CD8+ T cells sorted from blood, sampled in a trial of the OX40 agonist ivuxolimab. All receptors derive from an adult with an advanced solid tumor such as melanoma, head and neck, liver or kidney cancer.

Details on this clone: The germline gene is not matched at one end of the junction; a read error may be the cause. This sequence joins TRBV7-9 and TRBJ2-7; D is perhaps TRBD1 or TRBD2 (5 bases each). The CDR3 sequence is 13 residues long. Per the germline V gene, CDR1 is SEHNR and CDR2 is FQNEAQ (reference sequence). CDR3 amino acids: CASSLEGRGHQLF. In DNA form, the CDR3 reads TGTGCCAGCAGCTTAGAGGGGAGAGGACACCAGCTCTTC. Looking up the rest from reference TRBV7-9 and TRBJ2-7 gives the full variable domain: DTGVSQNPRHKITKRGQNVTFRCDPISEHNRLYWYRQTLGQGPEFLTYFQNEAQLEKSRLLSDRFSAERPKGSFSTLEIQRTEQGDSAMYLCASSLEGRGHQLFGPGTRLTVT.

The chain combines TRBV7-8 with TRBJ2-1; 12 bases map to TRBD2. The junction had 3 bases not matched to a gene; V was cut back by 0 bases and J by 3 bases. The CDR3 consists of 17 residues. The V gene's germline CDR1 is SGHVS and CDR2 FQNEAQ. The CDR3 bases are TGTGCCAGCAGCTTAGCGAGGACTAGCGGGAACTACAATGAGCAGTTCTTC. This sequence encodes CASSLARTSGNYNEQFF.